The T cell receptor (beta chain) under discussion was sequenced for a study of human T cells and chemical hapten exposure. The study's findings and limits: With patch test score, the counts of PT1 expanded TCRs showed a positive correlation.

Time point indicated: pre-sensitization, week 0. Noted treatment: therapeutic diphenylcyclopropenone sensitization with weekly scalp DPC. This clonotype was counted at least ten times. What it binds is unknown. In germline, CDR1 is DFQATT, CDR2 SNEGSKA (reference sequence). The CDR3 contains 14 residues. V lost 1 base, J lost 8 bases, and 14 bases lay in between. MiXCR, run by TCRdb on the RACE reads, gives a single entry per CDR3 protein. The top ten clones hold around 8.6% of a sample with approximately 370,000 distinct CDR3 sequences, around 5.5% of them seen once. This TCR came from a woman aged 18-30 years with alopecia areata. Some clones in this sample may be carry-over from other donors' samples. The chain couples TRBV20-1 to TRBJ1-4; D might be TRBD1 (5 bases). The sequenced sample was whole blood, obtained in connection with sensitization to the hapten diphenylcyclopropenone (DPC). The CDR3 region is CSARVGVWDEKLFF. DNA for the CDR3: TGCAGTGCTAGAGTAGGAGTCTGGGACGAAAAACTGTTTTTT.